This paragraph reports one T cell receptor beta chain. The target antigen is unknown. Patients with a history of autoimmune disease or on systemic immunosuppression were excluded. The data were obtained in a study of OX40 agonist ivuxolimab in advanced cancers. Findings and caveats of the study: Expanded clones tended on average to be more numerous among CD8+ T cells than CD4+.

CDR3 size: 13 residues. Germline values: CDR1 SQVTM, CDR2 ANQGSEA. Trimming took 6 bases from V and 2 from J, leaving 13 bases between them. The assay was immunoSEQ multiplex PCR, and TCRdb's table has in-frame clones only and misses some. This repertoire shows some 100,000 clones, 84% found once; its top ten account for 1% to 1.3%. V usage is TRBV29-1 and J usage is TRBJ2-5; a possible D gene is TRBD2 (6 bases). The sample in question was CD4+ or CD8+ T cells sorted from blood, obtained in a trial of the OX40 agonist ivuxolimab. This clonotype originated in an adult with an advanced solid tumor such as melanoma, head and neck, liver or kidney cancer. The CDR3 DNA reads TGCAGCGTCCTGGGGACTTATCAAGAGACCCAGTACTTC. This gives the protein CSVLGTYQETQYF.